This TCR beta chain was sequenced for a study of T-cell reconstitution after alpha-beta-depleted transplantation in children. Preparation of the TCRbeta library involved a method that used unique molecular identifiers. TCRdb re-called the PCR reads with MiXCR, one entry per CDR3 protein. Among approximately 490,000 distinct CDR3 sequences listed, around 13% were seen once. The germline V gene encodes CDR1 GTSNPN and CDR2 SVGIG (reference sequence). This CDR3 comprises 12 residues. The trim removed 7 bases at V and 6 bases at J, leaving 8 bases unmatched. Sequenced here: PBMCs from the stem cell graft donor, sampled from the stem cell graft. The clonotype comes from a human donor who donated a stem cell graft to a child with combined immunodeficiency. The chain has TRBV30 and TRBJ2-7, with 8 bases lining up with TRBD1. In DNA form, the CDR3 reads TGTGCCTACAGGGACAGGCTAGTCGAGCAGTACTTC. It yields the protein CAYRDRLVEQYF.